The 14 T cell receptor beta chains below all came from one sample that was sequenced in a study of blood T cell repertoires in COVID-19. The data were produced by immunoSEQ multiplex PCR, yet TCRdb's version contains in-frame clones alone and is incomplete. The top ten clones hold approximately 9.2% of a sample with about 130,000 clones, around 83% of them seen once. Sequencing input: PBMCs or T cells enriched from blood (not recorded which). Receptors were obtained from a man aged 45-65 years who had recovered from COVID-19.

This chain joins TRBV14 and TRBJ2-3, with D tentatively TRBD1 (5 bases). The CDR3 sequence is 16 residues long. V was pared by 1 base and J by 2 bases, with 13 bases between. CDR1 and CDR2 (germline): SGHDN, FVKESK. CDR3 sequence reads: CASSQAWRTHTDTQYF. CDR3 coding DNA: TGTGCCAGCAGCCAAGCGTGGCGGACACACACAGATACGCAGTATTTT.

Here the CDR3 reads CASSYSVTENYEQYF. In nucleotides, the CDR3 is TGTGCCAGCAGTTACTCGGTCACGGAGAACTACGAGCAGTACTTC. The chain is built from TRBV6-5 and TRBJ2-7, with unresolved D. Trimming took off 0 bases at V and 3 bases at J, with 12 bases between the two ends. This CDR3 has 15 amino acids. The V gene's germline CDR1 is MNHEY and CDR2 SVGAGI.

V is TRBV5-6 and J is TRBJ1-1; a weak D match, TRBD1 (5 bases). The CDR3 length is 12 residues. Germline CDR1 SGHDT, CDR2 YYEEEE. Trimming took 0 bases from V and 7 from J, leaving 7 bases between them. Written as DNA, the CDR3 is TGTGCCAGCAGCTTGGGACAGTATGAAGCTTTCTTT. Encoded protein: CASSLGQYEAFF.

The V and J genes are TRBV10-3 and TRBJ2-1; 9 bases align to TRBD1. V shed 6 bases, J shed 3 bases, and the junction held 0 bases outside the gene matches. This CDR3 region has 13 residues. Looked up from germline, CDR1 is ENHRY and CDR2 is SYGVKD. The CDR3 nucleotides read TGTGCCATCAGGACAGGGGGCTACAATGAGCAGTTCTTC. Protein: CAIRTGGYNEQFF.

The chain combines TRBV7-2 with TRBJ1-1; D not resolved. The V gene lost 1 base and the J gene lost 1 base, with 10 bases spanning the gap. This CDR3 is 15 amino acids long. From germline, CDR1 is SGHTA and CDR2 FQGNSA. The CDR3 bases are TGTGCCAGCAGCTTAGGTGCGGGCGGGAACACTGAAGCTTTCTTT. Amino acids: CASSLGAGGNTEAFF. Looking up the rest from reference TRBV7-2 and TRBJ1-1 gives the full variable domain: GAGVSQSPSNKVTEKGKDVELRCDPISGHTALYWYRQSLGQGLEFLIYFQGNSAPDKSGLPSDRFSAERTGGSVSTLTIQRTQQEDSAVYLCASSLGAGGNTEAFFGQGTRLTVV.

The sample holds a few counts of this clone. V gene TRBV28 combines with J gene TRBJ1-5; weak D call: TRBD1 (5 bases). There are 13 residues in the CDR3. Trimming left V 8 bases short and J 7 bases short, with 15 bases between. Germline CDR1 is MDHEN and CDR2 is SYDVKM. The CDR3 DNA follows: TGTGCCAGCGGAATGGGGCCGGTGCAGCCCCAGCATTTT. Translation: CASGMGPVQPQHF.

The chain combines TRBV7-8 with TRBJ2-5; TRBD1 is a possible D gene (6 bases). V lost 3 bases to trimming and J lost 3 bases, with 11 bases between them. This CDR3 is 14 amino acids long. Germline V gene data show CDR1 as SGHVS and CDR2 as FQNEAQ. This CDR3 reads CASSLWGREETQYF. CDR3 bases: TGTGCCAGCAGCTTGTGGGGGCGAGAAGAGACCCAGTACTTC.

This chain links TRBV28 with TRBJ2-3; D not resolved. Germline V gene lookup returns CDR1 MDHEN and CDR2 SYDVKM. The CDR3 length is 11 residues. V lost 8 bases and J lost 2, with 5 bases in between. The CDR3, as DNA: TGTGCCAGCCAGGACACAGATACGCAGTATTTT. It is translated as CASQDTDTQYF.

This chain connects TRBV9 to TRBJ2-2, with TRBD2 matching 12 bases. The CDR3 covers 16 residues. The J segment lost 6 bases and the V segment lost 0 bases, leaving 3 bases of the junction unmatched. Germline V gives CDR1 SGDLS, CDR2 YYNGEE. In nucleotides, the CDR3 is TGTGCCAGCAGCGTAGAGCTAGCGGGGGGGGCCGGGGAGCTGTTTTTT. Encoded protein: CASSVELAGGAGELFF.

This chain joins TRBV5-1 and TRBJ2-6; 7 bases are a match to TRBD2. The CDR3 consists of 17 residues. CDR1 is SGHRS and CDR2 is YFSETQ in the germline V gene. After removal of 0 bases from V and 2 bases from J, the junction contained 5 bases not matched to a gene. The chain's CDR3 is CASSLASGRAGANVLTF. The CDR3 nucleotides read TGCGCCAGCAGCTTGGCTTCAGGGAGGGCTGGGGCCAACGTCCTGACTTTC.

CDR3: CASSYRPDNSPLHF. The CDR3 DNA follows: TGTGCCAGCAGTTACCGTCCTGATAATTCACCCCTCCACTTT. The V call is TRBV6-5, the J call TRBJ1-6; D not certain. This CDR3 region has 14 residues. Trimming pared 2 bases from V and 5 bases from J, leaving 7 bases between. The V gene's germline CDR1 is MNHEY and CDR2 SVGAGI.

The chain combines TRBV7-8 with TRBJ2-5; possible D gene TRBD2, 6 bases. The CDR3 runs 14 residues. The V gene lost 5 bases and the J gene lost 2 bases, with 12 bases spanning the gap. The germline CDR1 and CDR2 sequences are SGHVS and FQNEAQ. CDR3 residues: CASSLGTVQETQYF. In nucleotides, the CDR3 is TGTGCCAGCAGCCTCGGGACTGTGCAAGAGACCCAGTACTTC.

V usage is TRBV28 and J usage is TRBJ1-2; D is ambiguous. Germline CDR1 is MDHEN and CDR2 is SYDVKM. Trimming cost V 6 bases and J 4 bases, with 15 bases left between them. The CDR3 contains 14 residues. For the CDR3, the DNA is TGTGCCAGCAGCCCCAATTACCGGGGCTATGGCTACACCTTC. It yields the protein CASSPNYRGYGYTF.

The chain is built from TRBV5-1 and TRBJ1-1; 11 bases agree with TRBD1. The CDR3 covers 17 residues. Germline CDR1 reads SGHRS; CDR2 reads YFSETQ. V shed 4 bases and J 1 base; nucleotides not matched to a gene: 9. DNA of the CDR3: TGCGCCAGCAGCCCGAGGGGACAGGGGGTCGGGAACACTGAAGCTTTCTTT. The encoded protein is CASSPRGQGVGNTEAFF.